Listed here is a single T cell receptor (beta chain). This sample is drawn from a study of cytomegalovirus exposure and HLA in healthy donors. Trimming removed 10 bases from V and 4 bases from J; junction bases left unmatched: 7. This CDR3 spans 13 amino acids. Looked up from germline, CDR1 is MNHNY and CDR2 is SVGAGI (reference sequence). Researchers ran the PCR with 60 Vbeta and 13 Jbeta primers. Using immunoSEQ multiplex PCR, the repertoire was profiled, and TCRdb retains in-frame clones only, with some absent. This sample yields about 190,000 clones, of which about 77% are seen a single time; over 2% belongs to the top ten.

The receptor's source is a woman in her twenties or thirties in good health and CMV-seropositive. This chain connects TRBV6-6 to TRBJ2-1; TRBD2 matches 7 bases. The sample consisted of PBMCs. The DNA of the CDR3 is TGTGCCACCTTCGAACTAGCGTACAATGAGCAGTTCTTC. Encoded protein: CATFELAYNEQFF.